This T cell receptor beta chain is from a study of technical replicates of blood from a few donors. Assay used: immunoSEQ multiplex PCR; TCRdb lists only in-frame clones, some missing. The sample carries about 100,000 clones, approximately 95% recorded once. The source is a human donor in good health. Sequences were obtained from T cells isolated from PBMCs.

CDR3 coding DNA: TGTGCCGCAGGGAACGGAAACACCATATATTTT. The encoded protein is CAAGNGNTIYF. This rearrangement joins TRBV30 to TRBJ1-3; D possibly corresponds to TRBD1 (5 bases). CDR1 is GTSNPN and CDR2 is SVGIG in the germline V gene (reference sequence). The CDR3 runs 11 residues. Trimming took off 8 bases at V and 4 bases at J, with 9 bases between the two ends.